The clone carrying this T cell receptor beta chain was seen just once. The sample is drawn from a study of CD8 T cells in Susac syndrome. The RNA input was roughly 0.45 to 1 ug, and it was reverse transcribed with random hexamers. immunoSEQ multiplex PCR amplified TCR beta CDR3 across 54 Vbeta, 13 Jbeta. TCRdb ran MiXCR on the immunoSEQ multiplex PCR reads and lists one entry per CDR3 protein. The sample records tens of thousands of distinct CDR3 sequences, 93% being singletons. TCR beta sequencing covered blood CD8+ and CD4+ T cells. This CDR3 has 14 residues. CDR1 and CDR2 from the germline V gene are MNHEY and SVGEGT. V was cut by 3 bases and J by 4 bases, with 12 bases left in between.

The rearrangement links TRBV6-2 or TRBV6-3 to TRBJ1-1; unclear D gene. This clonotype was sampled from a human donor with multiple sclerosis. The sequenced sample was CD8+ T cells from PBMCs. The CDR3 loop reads CASSYSYWVTEAFF. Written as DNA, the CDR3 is TGTGCCAGCAGTTATTCCTACTGGGTCACTGAAGCTTTCTTT.